The 14 T cell receptor beta chains reported below all come from one sample, sequenced in a study of T cells after yellow fever vaccination. A single record per CDR3 protein comes from TCRdb applying MiXCR to the 5' RACE reads. The repertoire holds roughly 500,000 distinct CDR3 sequences, with 15% to 20% as singletons. Specimen: PBMCs, collected 15 days after the yellow fever booster vaccination. These receptors were taken from a man between 25 and 39 years old who received the YFV17D yellow fever vaccine.

The sample holds a few counts of this clonotype. V and J are TRBV24-1 and TRBJ2-5; TRBD1 agrees at 9 bases. The junction had 5 bases not matched to a gene; V was cut back by 3 bases and J by 4 bases. The CDR3 length is 15 residues. CDR1 and CDR2 (germline): KGHDR, SFDVKD. The CDR3 DNA reads TGTGCCACCAGTGATCGGACAGGGGAGCGAGAGACCCAGTACTTC. Translation gives CATSDRTGERETQYF.

The V gene is TRBV20-1, the J gene TRBJ2-3; D possibly corresponds to TRBD1 (6 bases). CDR3 length: 15 residues. CDR1 is DFQATT and CDR2 is SNEGSKA in the germline V gene (reference sequence). Trimming pared 0 bases from V and 6 bases from J, leaving 16 bases between. This CDR3 reads CSARDNYRVRDTQYF. The CDR3 DNA follows: TGCAGTGCTAGAGACAATTACAGGGTTAGGGATACGCAGTATTTT.

The chain couples TRBV25-1 to TRBJ2-1; 12 nucleotides agree with TRBD2. The J segment lost 4 bases and the V segment lost 7 bases, leaving 5 bases of the junction unmatched. Germline V lookup: CDR1 MGHDK, CDR2 SYGVNS. The CDR3 length is 15 residues. DNA for the CDR3: TGTGCCAGCACGCCCCTAGCGGGAGGGTACAATGAGCAGTTCTTC. Amino acids: CASTPLAGGYNEQFF.

A few counts support this clonotype. This chain uses TRBV6-2 or TRBV6-3 with TRBJ1-1, with 7 bases fitting TRBD1. V shed 4 bases and J 4 bases; nucleotides not matched to a gene: 3. The CDR3 runs 13 residues. Per the germline V gene, CDR1 is MNHEY and CDR2 is SVGEGT. CDR3: CASSWWDSTEAFF. Written as DNA, the CDR3 is TGTGCCAGCAGTTGGTGGGACAGCACTGAAGCTTTCTTT.

The V gene is TRBV7-2, the J gene TRBJ2-5; 7 nucleotides line up with TRBD1. Germline assignment: CDR1 SGHTA and CDR2 FQGNSA. This CDR3 is built from 15 residues. Trimming cost V 4 bases and J 11 bases; bases outside gene matches: 16. The CDR3 DNA sequence: TGTGCCAGCAGCTCTTTAACCACAGGGGCGGAGGTACAGTACTTC. Amino acids: CASSSLTTGAEVQYF.

This chain uses TRBV7-9 with TRBJ2-1; 8 nucleotides align to TRBD1. The germline CDR1 and CDR2 sequences are SEHNR and FQNEAQ (reference sequence). This CDR3 has 16 amino acids. V shed 5 bases, J shed 1 base, and the junction held 7 bases outside the gene matches. The CDR3 spells CASSPSGTGSYNEQFF. The DNA for the CDR3 is TGTGCCAGCAGCCCGTCCGGGACAGGTTCCTACAATGAGCAGTTCTTC.

This clonotype occurred many times. This chain connects TRBV6-1 to TRBJ2-7; TRBD2 matches at 7 bases. There are 14 residues in the CDR3. In germline, CDR1 is MNHNS, CDR2 SASEGT. V dropped 5 bases and J dropped 1; count of bases not matched to a gene: 5. CDR3 residues: CASSPLGGSYEQYF. The CDR3 nucleotides read TGTGCCAGCAGTCCCCTGGGGGGGTCCTACGAGCAGTACTTC.

Notes on this clonotype: At one of its ends the junction is not consistent with the germline gene, which may arise from a read error. The V and J genes are TRBV7-2 and TRBJ2-5, with D tentatively TRBD1 or TRBD2 (7 bases each). Looked up from germline, CDR1 is SGHTA and CDR2 is FQGNSA. The CDR3 loop spans 14 amino acids. This CDR3 reads CASSFQGGKETQHF. The CDR3 DNA is TGTGCCAGCAGCTTCCAGGGGGGGAAAGAGACCCAGCACTTC.

This clonotype was seen a few times. V is TRBV3-1 and J is TRBJ2-2, with TRBD2 matching over 8 bases. J lost 4 bases, V lost 4 bases, and 20 bases had no gene match. There are 20 residues in the CDR3. Germline CDR1 is LGHDT and CDR2 is YNNKEL (reference sequence). CDR3 loop: CASSPPRASGPLTSTGELFF. The DNA of the CDR3 is TGTGCCAGCAGCCCCCCCCGGGCTAGCGGGCCCTTAACGAGCACCGGGGAGCTGTTTTTT.

This chain uses TRBV4-3 with TRBJ2-3, with D possibly matching TRBD2 (5 bases). V gave up 1 base and J gave up 1 base, with 15 bases separating them. CDR3 size: 17 residues. CDR1 LGHNA and CDR2 YSLEER come from the germline V gene. The CDR3: CASSQGSSGSGTDTQYF. The CDR3 DNA reads as TGCGCCAGCAGCCAAGGGTCCAGCGGTTCGGGCACAGATACGCAGTATTTT.

This clonotype was observed a handful of times. The chain uses TRBV5-1 and TRBJ2-6; D call uncertain. V shed 3 bases and J shed 3 bases, with 4 bases lying between them. Germline V gives CDR1 SGHRS, CDR2 YFSETQ. This CDR3 is 13 amino acids long. DNA of the CDR3: TGCGCCAGCAGCTCAGATGGGGCCAACGTCCTGACTTTC. It encodes CASSSDGANVLTF.

The J gene is TRBJ2-6, the V gene TRBV6-5; no reliable D call. Germline V gene sequence: CDR1 MNHEY, CDR2 SVGAGI. V lost 0 bases and J lost 4, with 4 bases in between. The CDR3 length is 14 residues. This CDR3 is CASSYSVGANVLTF. DNA of the CDR3: TGTGCCAGCAGTTACTCGGTCGGGGCCAACGTCCTGACTTTC.

J is TRBJ2-3 and V is TRBV20-1; D gene ambiguous. CDR1 and CDR2 from the germline V gene are DFQATT and SNEGSKA (reference sequence). Trimming cost V 6 bases and J 2 bases, with 18 bases left between them. The CDR3 is 15 amino acids. In DNA form, the CDR3 reads TGCAGTGCCGGCCCCCTCGTCCTACCCACAGATACGCAGTATTTT. Translating gives CSAGPLVLPTDTQYF.

This chain links TRBV18 with TRBJ2-4, with D possibly TRBD2 on 6 matching bases. The CDR3 loop spans 15 amino acids. CDR1 is KGHSH, CDR2 LQKENI, per germline. The germline V and J ends were trimmed by 3 bases and 5 bases, with 14 bases remaining between them. CDR3 DNA: TGTGCCAGCTCACCCACTAGCCCTATCCAAAACATTCAGTACTTC. As protein: CASSPTSPIQNIQYF.